The rows below give T cell receptor beta chains drawn from one sample of a study of control samples from healthy donors and cancer patients. Some clones are missing from TCRdb's copy, which holds only in-frame ones; the method was immunoSEQ multiplex PCR. The sample has approximately 110,000 clones, about 89% seen once. Sample: blood. The origin of the receptors is a woman between 50 and 59 years old in good health. CDR3s include the opening cysteine and the closing phenylalanine or tryptophan. The D gene is left open where the match is weak. Clone size appears in some rows only: once, few, many, or a class for an expanded clone.

clone_size d_call j_call v_call cdr3_nt cdr3_aa
few . TRBJ1-5 TRBV19 TGTGCCAGTAGTTCAGGGGCGCGAGGCAATCAGCCCCAGCATTTT CASSSGARGNQPQHF
. TRBD2 TRBJ2-3 TRBV20-1 TGCAGTGCTAGTCCAGAGCGGGGGTTCACAGATACGCAGTATTTT CSASPERGFTDTQYF
. . TRBJ1-1 TRBV7-7 TGTGCCAGCAGCTTAAGCATGAACACTGAAGCTTTCTTT CASSLSMNTEAFF
. TRBD1 TRBJ1-1 TRBV19 TGTGCCAGTACAGGGACAGCCACTCAAATGAACACTGAAGCTTTCTTT CASTGTATQMNTEAFF
. . TRBJ2-4 TRBV30 TGTGCCTGTTCACAGCCGCTGGCCAAAAACATTCAGTACTTC CACSQPLAKNIQYF
once . TRBJ1-1 TRBV3-1/TRBV3-2 TGTGCCAGCAGCCAACTGGACGGAGATGAAGCTTTCTTT CASSQLDGDEAFF
. . TRBJ2-5 TRBV20-1 TGCAGTGCTGTAGGAGAGACCCAGTACTTC CSAVGETQYF
once . TRBJ2-6 TRBV7-9 TGTGCCAGGAGGGGACTGAACTCTGGGGCCAACGTCCTGACTTTC CARRGLNSGANVLTF
. . TRBJ2-2 TRBV9 TGTGCCAGCAGGTCCGGGGACGTACTTTTTGGGGAGCTGTTTTTT CASRSGDVLFGELFF
once . TRBJ2-6 TRBV6-1 TGTGCCAGCAGTGAGACAGCGTGGGGGGCCAACGTCCTGACTTTC CASSETAWGANVLTF
. TRBD2 TRBJ2-3 TRBV9 TGTGCCAGCAAGCTATGGACGGGAGGGCCCACAGATACGCAGTATTTT CASKLWTGGPTDTQYF
. . TRBJ2-1 TRBV7-3 TGTGCCAGCAGCCCACCCGGGGGCAATGAGCAGTTCTTC CASSPPGGNEQFF
medium-sized . TRBJ2-3 TRBV3-1/TRBV3-2 TGTGCCAGCAGCCAACGGGCGCTGTACACAGATACGCAGTATTTT CASSQRALYTDTQYF
. . TRBJ1-6 TRBV9 TGTGCCAGCAGCGCGGAGCCGGGAAATAATTCACCCCTCCACTTT CASSAEPGNNSPLHF
. TRBD2 TRBJ2-1 TRBV5-1 TGCGCCAGCAGCCTAGCGGGAGGATCATCAAATGAGCAGTTCTTC CASSLAGGSSNEQFF
. . TRBJ2-3 TRBV27 TGTGCCAGCAGGGGGGACCGATTCGCGGCTACGCAGTATTTT CASRGDRFAATQYF
. TRBD1 TRBJ1-6 TRBV25-1 TGTGCCAGCAGTGAAGAGAGGACAGGGTCACCCCTCCACTTT CASSEERTGSPLHF
. TRBD1 TRBJ1-1 TRBV19 TGTGCCAGTAGCCCAAAGCCAGGGGGCCTGAGTCCTTTCTTT CASSPKPGGLSPFF
. . TRBJ2-7 TRBV7-3 TGTGCCAGCAGCCGATTCCCGGCCGACGAGCAGTACTTC CASSRFPADEQYF
. . TRBJ2-2 TRBV19 TGTGCCAGTAGTGGCCCCAGGGGAAGCGACACCGGGGAGCTGTTTTTT CASSGPRGSDTGELFF
. TRBD1 TRBJ2-6 TRBV7-2 TGTGCCAGCAGCTCCAGGACAGGGACCGGGGCCAACGTCCTGACTTTC CASSSRTGTGANVLTF
. TRBD1 TRBJ1-6 TRBV5-1 TGCGCCAGCAGCCCCTCGGGACAGGGTGGCAATTCACCCCTCCACTTT CASSPSGQGGNSPLHF
. TRBD2 TRBJ2-5 TRBV28 TGTGCCAGCAGGACTAGCGGGCGGAAAGAGACCCAGTACTTC CASRTSGRKETQYF
. . TRBJ1-6 TRBV7-3 TGTGCCAGCAGCTTAGGCGGTAACAATTCACCCCTCCACTTT CASSLGGNNSPLHF
. . TRBJ2-7 TRBV7-3 TGTGCCAGCAGCTTAATGCGGGGGCAGGTCTACGAGCAGTACTTC CASSLMRGQVYEQYF
. . TRBJ1-2 TRBV30 TGTGCCTGGAGTGGGGTTGGTGGAATGGACTCAGGGAGCTACACCTTC CAWSGVGGMDSGSYTF
. . TRBJ2-1 TRBV11-2 TGTGCCAGCAGCTTAGTAGGCGGTGTCGGTGAGCAGTTCTTC CASSLVGGVGEQFF
. TRBD1 TRBJ1-4 TRBV2 TGTGCCAGCTCCAAAAGGGGGACAGGGGATAATGAAAAACTGTTTTTT CASSKRGTGDNEKLFF
. TRBD2 TRBJ2-1 TRBV5-5 TGTGCCAGCAGTGTAGGGACTAGCGGGGGCCCACGAGGTGCCCCTGAGCAGTTCTTC CASSVGTSGGPRGAPEQFF
. . TRBJ2-2 TRBV11-3 TGTGCCAGCAGCTCCTTCTATACACTGGGCTCCGGGGAGCTGTTTTTT CASSSFYTLGSGELFF
. . TRBJ2-3 TRBV12-3/TRBV12-4 TGTTCGGCGGGCCTCGGGGATACGCAGTATTTT CSAGLGDTQYF
once . TRBJ1-2 TRBV12-3/TRBV12-4 TGTGCCAGCAGTCACGGGGGAGGCTACACCTTC CASSHGGGYTF
. TRBD1 TRBJ1-2 TRBV7-7 TGTGCCAGCAGCCAATCGGACAGGAGTCCCTATGGCTACACCTTC CASSQSDRSPYGYTF
. TRBD1 TRBJ2-1 TRBV11-3 TGTGCCAGCAGCTCCGGGACAGGGGGCTTCAATGAGCAGTTCTTC CASSSGTGGFNEQFF
. TRBD2 TRBJ2-1 TRBV6-1 TGTGCCAGCAGTGAGCCGGGACTAGCGGTATACAATGAGCAGTTCTTC CASSEPGLAVYNEQFF
. . TRBJ2-1 TRBV11-2 TGTGCCAGCAGCTTAGGCCTAGGACGTAACCACAATGAGCAGTTCTTC CASSLGLGRNHNEQFF
. . TRBJ2-7 TRBV12-3/TRBV12-4 TGTGCCAGCAGTTTAAGAGGGGTGCACGAGCAGTACTTC CASSLRGVHEQYF
. . TRBJ1-5 TRBV27 TGTGCCAGCAGTTTTCAGGGTCTGTATCAGCCCCAGCATTTT CASSFQGLYQPQHF
. TRBD2 TRBJ2-5 TRBV29-1 TGCAGCGCAAGCGGGACTAGCGGGGCCCCGTCCCAAGAGACCCAGTACTTC CSASGTSGAPSQETQYF
. . TRBJ1-3 TRBV9 TGTGCCAGCAGCGTAGTGGGGGGGTTAGCTGGAAACACCATATATTTT CASSVVGGLAGNTIYF
. . TRBJ1-1 TRBV10-2 TGCGCCAGCAGAGTTGTAGAGGCCACTGAAGCTTTCTTT CASRVVEATEAFF
. TRBD1 TRBJ1-2 TRBV19 TGTGCCAGTAGTATAGATCGACAGGGCTACTATGGCTACACCTTC CASSIDRQGYYGYTF
. TRBD1 TRBJ1-1 TRBV30 TGTGCCTGGAGGTCACAGGGGTGGACTGAAGCTTTCTTT CAWRSQGWTEAFF